One sample yielded the 2 T cell receptor beta chains listed below, sequenced in a study of blood T cells in healthy people across ages. A sample-barcoded 5' primer and a J-beta primer mix were used in a second PCR of roughly 7 to 11 cycles. TCRdb used MiXCR to reprocess the 5' RACE reads, holding one entry per CDR3 protein. The sample contains over 1,500,000 distinct CDR3 sequences, 35% to 50% of which appear only once. The sample consisted of blood. These receptors were taken from a human donor in good health.

About this clonotype: A read error may produce the germline difference seen at one junction end. The V call is TRBV10-3, the J call TRBJ1-1; maybe TRBD1 (6 bases). The CDR3 runs to 15 residues. Germline V gives CDR1 ENHRY, CDR2 SYGVKD. The CDR3 DNA reads TGTGCCATCAGTGAGGGGTCGGGGGGCGAGACTGGAGCTTTCTTT. Translating gives CAISEGSGGETGAFF.

This clonotype has only a few counts. The chain couples TRBV10-3 to TRBJ1-2; D perhaps matches TRBD1 (6 bases). CDR3 length equals 14 residues. Germline CDR1 reads ENHRY; CDR2 reads SYGVKD. V lost 6 bases to trimming and J lost 0 bases, with 11 bases between them. CDR3 nucleotide sequence: TGTGCCATCAGATCGACAGGACCTAACTATGGCTACACCTTC. Translated, it gives CAIRSTGPNYGYTF.